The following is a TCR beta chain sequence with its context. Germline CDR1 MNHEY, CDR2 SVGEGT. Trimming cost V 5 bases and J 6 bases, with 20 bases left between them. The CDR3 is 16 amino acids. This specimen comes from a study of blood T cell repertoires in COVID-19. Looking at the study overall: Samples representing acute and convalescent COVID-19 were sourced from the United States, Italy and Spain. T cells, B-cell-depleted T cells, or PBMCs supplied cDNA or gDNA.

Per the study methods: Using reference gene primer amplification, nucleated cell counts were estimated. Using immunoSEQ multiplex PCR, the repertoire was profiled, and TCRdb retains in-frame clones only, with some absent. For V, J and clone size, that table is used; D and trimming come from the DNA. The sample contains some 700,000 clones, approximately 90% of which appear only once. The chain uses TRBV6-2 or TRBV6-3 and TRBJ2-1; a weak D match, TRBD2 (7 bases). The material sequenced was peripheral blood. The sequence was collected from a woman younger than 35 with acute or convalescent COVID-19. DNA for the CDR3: TGTGCCAGCAGTCGCCCTCTGACGGGGGGCCTCAATGAGCAGTTCTTC. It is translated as CASSRPLTGGLNEQFF.